The 31 T cell receptor beta chains below come from one sample, sequenced in a study of T-cell reconstitution after alpha-beta-depleted transplantation in children. Molecular barcoding with unique molecular identifiers was used for the TCRbeta library. From the PCR reads, TCRdb called clonotypes with MiXCR, one entry per CDR3 protein. The sample includes fewer than 550,000 distinct CDR3 sequences, roughly 10% seen only once; the top ten take roughly 15%. This sample comprised PBMCs, mostly from graft donor cells, obtained 180 days after TCRalphabeta/CD19-depleted stem cell transplant. These TCRs come from a female patient aged 2 to 10 who had a stem cell transplant for aplastic anemia, so the T cells may come from the graft donor.

This sequence joins TRBV5-1 and TRBJ2-5; 7 nucleotides agree with TRBD1. The CDR3 totals 15 residues. The trim removed 0 bases at V and 7 bases at J, leaving 9 bases unmatched. CDR1 and CDR2 (germline): SGHRS, YFSETQ. The CDR3 bases are TGCGCCAGCAGCTTGGCCAATAGGGGGCAGGGGACCCAGTACTTC. It yields the protein CASSLANRGQGTQYF.

The chain employs TRBV20-1 and TRBJ1-6; tentatively, D is TRBD1 (6 bases). The CDR3 runs to 17 residues. Trimming stripped 1 base from V and 5 bases from J, with 18 bases between. In germline, CDR1 is DFQATT, CDR2 SNEGSKA (reference sequence). The CDR3 here is CSARVHRGTHNNSPLHF. The CDR3 region has the DNA TGCAGTGCTAGAGTTCACCGCGGGACACACAATAATTCACCCCTCCACTTT.

The rearrangement uses TRBV24-1 and TRBJ2-2; D possibly corresponds to TRBD1 (5 bases). The V end was cut by 1 base, the J end by 5 bases, with 13 bases between. The CDR3 spans 16 residues. In germline, CDR1 is KGHDR, CDR2 SFDVKD. The CDR3 protein is CATSDLWGAGTGELFF. The CDR3 DNA reads TGTGCCACCAGTGATTTATGGGGCGCTGGAACCGGGGAGCTGTTTTTT.

In this sample, this clonotype turned up many times. The chain couples TRBV5-1 to TRBJ2-7, with D possibly matching TRBD2 (6 bases). V dropped 4 bases and J dropped 4 bases, with 12 bases sitting between them. Looked up from germline, CDR1 is SGHRS and CDR2 is YFSETQ. CDR3 length: 13 amino acids. The CDR3 region has the DNA TGCGCCAGCAGCCCGCTCGGGGGATACGAGCAGTACTTC. This translates into CASSPLGGYEQYF. The complete variable domain, with remaining parts taken from reference TRBV5-1 and TRBJ2-7, reads KAGVTQTPRYLIKTRGQQVTLSCSPISGHRSVSWYQQTPGQGLQFLFEYFSETQRNKGNFPGRFSGRQFSNSRSEMNVSTLELGDSALYLCASSPLGGYEQYFGPGTRLTVT.

The rearrangement uses TRBV6-5 and TRBJ1-4; weak D call: TRBD1 (6 bases). CDR3 length equals 18 residues. Trimming took 2 bases from V and 2 from J, leaving 18 bases between them. Germline values: CDR1 MNHEY, CDR2 SVGAGI. This chain's CDR3 is CASSYNGQGRATNEKLFF. The CDR3, as DNA: TGTGCCAGCAGTTACAATGGGCAGGGGCGGGCGACTAATGAAAAACTGTTTTTT.

This clonotype was picked up a small number of times. The J gene is TRBJ2-4, the V gene TRBV3-1; D call uncertain. Per the germline V gene, CDR1 is LGHDT and CDR2 is YNNKEL (reference sequence). V dropped 2 bases and J dropped 8 bases, with 16 bases sitting between them. The CDR3 length is 15 residues. CDR3 amino acids: CASSQLMPSGDIQYF. The DNA of the CDR3 is TGTGCCAGCAGCCAACTAATGCCAAGTGGGGACATTCAGTACTTC.

The J gene is TRBJ2-7, the V gene TRBV3-1; 7 bases fit TRBD2. V lost 1 base and J lost 0; bases outside the gene matches: 6. The CDR3 spans 16 residues. Germline V lookup: CDR1 LGHDT, CDR2 YNNKEL (reference sequence). CDR3 coding DNA: TGTGCCAGCAGCCAAGGTATCGAGCGGGACTCCTACGAGCAGTACGTC. It yields the protein CASSQGIERDSYEQYV.

The V call is TRBV19, the J call TRBJ2-3; 9 nucleotides align to TRBD2. V trimming: 8 bases; J trimming: 0 bases; junction bases outside the gene matches: 15. The CDR3 length is 18 residues. Germline CDR1 reads LNHDA; CDR2 reads SQIVND (reference sequence). The DNA of the CDR3 is TGTGCCAGTGGCCGGAGCCTAGCGGGACCCAGAAGCACAGATACGCAGTATTTT. Its protein is CASGRSLAGPRSTDTQYF.

The sample holds a few counts of this clonotype. The chain has TRBV5-1 and TRBJ2-1; TRBD2 matches at 7 bases. V dropped 1 base and J dropped 0; count of bases not matched to a gene: 7. Looked up from germline, CDR1 is SGHRS and CDR2 is YFSETQ. The CDR3 runs to 17 residues. CDR3: CASSLPSGLYSYNEQFF. CDR3 DNA sequence: TGCGCCAGCAGCTTGCCTAGCGGCCTCTACTCCTACAATGAGCAGTTCTTC.

J is TRBJ1-2 and V is TRBV29-1, with 7 bases lining up with TRBD1. V dropped 2 bases and J dropped 2; count of bases not matched to a gene: 8. The CDR3 is 15 residues long. Looked up from germline, CDR1 is SQVTM and CDR2 is ANQGSEA. CDR3 residues: CSVERGTASNYGYTF. In DNA, the CDR3 is TGCAGCGTTGAAAGAGGGACAGCCTCAAACTATGGCTACACCTTC.

This clonotype was seen many times. V and J are TRBV21-1 and TRBJ2-7; the table calls TRBD2, which could not be checked here. TRBV21-1 has pseudogene status. The CDR3 loop spans 13 amino acids. This chain's CDR3 is CASSNSSSYEQYV. The DNA of the CDR3 is TGTGCCAGCAGCAACTCTAGTAGCTACGAGCAGTACGTC.

The gene calls are TRBV12-3 or TRBV12-4 and TRBJ1-2; 8 nucleotides line up with TRBD1. V trimming: 5 bases; J trimming: 1 base; junction bases outside the gene matches: 12. The CDR3 runs 17 residues. CDR3 DNA: TGTGCCAGCAGTCGTACGGCCCGCGGACAGGGTAACTATGGCTACACCTTC. Translating gives CASSRTARGQGNYGYTF.

Of note for this clonotype: It may be a read error: a sequence one base away is much more abundant. V usage is TRBV5-1 and J usage is TRBJ2-6, with D perhaps TRBD2 (5 bases). The CDR3 is 15 amino acids. The V gene lost 3 bases and the J gene lost 1 base, with 8 bases spanning the gap. Germline loops: CDR1 SGHRS, CDR2 YFSETQ. The chain's CDR3 is CASSSGWSGANVLTF. In nucleotides, the CDR3 is TGCGCCAGCAGCTCGGGGTGGTCTGGGGCCAACGTCCTGACTTTC.

The DNA for the CDR3 is TGTGCCAGCAGTTGGGGACAGGGTCTATCCTACGAGCAGTACGTC. This codes for CASSWGQGLSYEQYV. The genes are TRBV12-3 or TRBV12-4 and TRBJ2-7, with 9 bases that match TRBD1. CDR3 length: 15 amino acids. V lost 4 bases to trimming and J lost 1 base; unmatched junction nucleotides: 5.

Only a few counts were recorded for this clonotype. V and J are TRBV9 and TRBJ2-7; D is undetermined. The V gene's germline CDR1 is SGDLS and CDR2 YYNGEE. V lost 0 bases to trimming and J lost 5 bases, with 15 bases between them. The CDR3 extends over 15 amino acids. The CDR3 DNA is TGTGCCAGCAGCGTAGAGGGTGTCACCTGGCACGAGCAGTACTTC. It codes for CASSVEGVTWHEQYF.

This clonotype was counted only a few times. The chain has TRBV9 and TRBJ2-5; D not resolved. CDR3 length: 15 residues. Looked up from germline, CDR1 is SGDLS and CDR2 is YYNGEE. V lost 4 bases to trimming and J lost 2 bases, with 15 bases between them. This CDR3 is CASSRGGSPQETQYF. CDR3 nucleotides: TGTGCCAGCAGCCGAGGTGGTTCCCCACAAGAGACCCAGTACTTC.

The chain is built from TRBV11-2 and TRBJ2-1, with TRBD2 matching over 12 bases. Germline lookup yields CDR1 SGHAT and CDR2 FQNNGV. The CDR3 loop spans 19 amino acids. J lost 0 bases, V lost 5 bases, and 11 bases had no gene match. CDR3 DNA: TGTGCCAGCAGCGAGACTAGCGGGAGAACTCTTAGCTCCTACAATGAGCAGTTCTTC. As protein: CASSETSGRTLSSYNEQFF.

This clonotype was seen a handful of times. CDR3 region: CSARALGTSGRAPIYNEQFF. The CDR3 DNA is TGCAGTGCTAGGGCCTTAGGGACTAGCGGGAGGGCTCCTATCTACAATGAGCAGTTCTTC. The J gene is TRBJ2-1, the V gene TRBV20-1, with TRBD2 matching over 16 bases. V lost 3 bases, J lost 3 bases, and 14 bases stayed unmatched. Germline-derived CDR1 and CDR2 are DFQATT and SNEGSKA (reference sequence). The CDR3 length is 20 residues.

There are a few counts of this clonotype. The chain employs TRBV3-1 and TRBJ2-7; 10 bases fit TRBD2. The germline gives CDR1 LGHDT, CDR2 YNNKEL (reference sequence). The CDR3 has 14 amino acids. After removal of 4 bases from V and 4 bases from J, the junction contained 4 bases not matched to a gene. CDR3 coding DNA: TGTGCCAGCAGCCGAGCAGCGGGAGGGTACGAGCAGTACGTC. As protein: CASSRAAGGYEQYV.

This clonotype was observed a handful of times. CDR3 nucleotide sequence: TGTGCCAGCAGTGGCCCTCCCCCAGGAATTGGCTCCTACAATGAGCAGTTCTTC. This sequence encodes CASSGPPPGIGSYNEQFF. The V and J genes are TRBV2 and TRBJ2-1; D unclear. V lost 4 bases to trimming and J lost 0 bases, with 19 bases between them. The CDR3 is 18 amino acids. Germline CDR1 reads SNHLY; CDR2 reads FYNNEI.

V is TRBV6-1 and J is TRBJ1-1; a possible D gene is TRBD1 (5 bases). Per germline, CDR1 MNHNS and CDR2 SASEGT. The CDR3 covers 13 residues. V was shortened by 6 bases and J by 6 bases, with 14 bases between the two germline ends. CDR3: CASRSSGLPEAFF. CDR3 bases: TGTGCCAGCAGAAGTTCAGGGCTCCCTGAAGCTTTCTTT.

J is TRBJ2-4 and V is TRBV29-1; possible D gene TRBD2, 5 bases. CDR3 length equals 12 residues. Germline CDR1 SQVTM, CDR2 ANQGSEA. The ends were cut back, 3 bases at V and 8 bases at J, with 11 bases in the middle. The CDR3 protein is CSVESLRDIQYF. Here the CDR3 DNA reads TGCAGCGTTGAGTCCCTGAGGGACATTCAGTACTTC.

This clonotype was picked up a small number of times. The J gene is TRBJ2-6, the V gene TRBV28, with D hard to call. V lost 5 bases to trimming and J lost 0 bases, with 20 bases between them. CDR1 MDHEN and CDR2 SYDVKM come from the germline V gene. The CDR3 runs 19 residues. This chain's CDR3 is CASSPPPGRILSGANVLTF. The CDR3 DNA reads as TGTGCCAGCAGTCCTCCCCCGGGCAGGATCCTCTCTGGGGCCAACGTCCTGACTTTC.

CDR3 coding DNA: TGTGCCAGCAGCCGCATTAGGGGTGGGAGCACAGATACGCAGTATTTT. Its protein product is CASSRIRGGSTDTQYF. The rearrangement links TRBV11-2 to TRBJ2-3; perhaps TRBD1 as D (5 bases). CDR1 and CDR2 (germline): SGHAT, FQNNGV. The CDR3 spans 16 residues. V lost 5 bases and J 0 bases, leaving 15 bases between the germline ends.

This clonotype occurred many times. The chain recombines TRBV12-3 or TRBV12-4 with TRBJ2-7, with D possibly TRBD2 on 5 matching bases. Trimming took 6 bases from V and 6 from J, leaving 15 bases between them. The CDR3 has 13 residues. CDR3 sequence: CASSLTRGGEQYV. CDR3 DNA sequence: TGTGCCAGCAGCCTTACTAGAGGAGGCGAGCAGTACGTC.

The rearrangement links TRBV10-3 to TRBJ2-4; maybe TRBD1 (5 bases). The germline V and J ends were trimmed by 0 bases and 0 bases, with 9 bases remaining between them. The CDR3 contains 16 residues. Germline-derived CDR1 and CDR2 are ENHRY and SYGVKD. CDR3 coding DNA: TGTGCCATCAGTGAGTCGAGACAGCTAGCCAAAAACATTCAGTACTTC. This sequence encodes CAISESRQLAKNIQYF.

This clonotype has more than one count but fewer than ten. DNA of the CDR3: TGTGCCAGCAGCTTAGAGGGGGGTCGGAATCAGCCCCAGCATTTT. It yields the protein CASSLEGGRNQPQHF. V gene TRBV7-8 combines with J gene TRBJ1-5; weak D call: TRBD1 (6 bases). The V gene's germline CDR1 is SGHVS and CDR2 FQNEAQ. With 1 base removed from V and 4 bases from J, the gap between germline ends came to 11 bases. This CDR3 is built from 15 residues.

This clonotype was counted only a few times. This rearrangement joins TRBV29-1 to TRBJ1-3; D is uncertain. Germline V CDR1 and CDR2: SQVTM, ANQGSEA. V shed 0 bases and J shed 0 bases, with 6 bases lying between them. The CDR3 sequence is 14 residues long. Here the CDR3 reads CSVEERDSGNTIYF. CDR3 coding DNA: TGCAGCGTTGAAGAGCGGGACTCTGGAAACACCATATATTTT.

The sample holds many counts of this clonotype. V and J are TRBV29-1 and TRBJ1-5, with D hard to call. The CDR3 is made up of 13 amino acids. Trimming removed 6 bases at V and 7 bases at J, with 16 bases between. Germline lookup yields CDR1 SQVTM and CDR2 ANQGSEA. This CDR3 reads CSVRTGRNQPQHF. For the CDR3, the DNA is TGCAGCGTGCGGACCGGGAGAAACCAGCCCCAGCATTTT.

In its sample, this clonotype was seen many times. The rearrangement uses TRBV11-2 and TRBJ1-1; D unclear. Per germline, CDR1 SGHAT and CDR2 FQNNGV. There are 12 residues in the CDR3. V was cut by 1 base and J by 6 bases, with 6 bases left in between. CDR3 in DNA: TGTGCCAGCAGCTTAGCGCTGTCTGAAGCTTTCTTT. This encodes CASSLALSEAFF.

This clonotype appeared a few times. The chain couples TRBV29-1 to TRBJ1-1; D not resolved. CDR3 length: 13 residues. V lost 5 bases and J 1 base, leaving 11 bases between the germline ends. Germline V gives CDR1 SQVTM, CDR2 ANQGSEA. CDR3 amino acids: CSVRAAGNTEAFF. In DNA, the CDR3 is TGCAGCGTTCGAGCCGCGGGGAACACTGAAGCTTTCTTT. The full variable domain, with the rest looked up from reference TRBV29-1 and TRBJ1-1, is SAVISQKPSRDICQRGTSLTIQCQVDSQVTMMFWYRQQPGQSLTLIATANQGSEATYESGFVIDKFPISRPNLTFSTLTVSNMSPEDSSIYLCSVRAAGNTEAFFGQGTRLTVV.